The 30 T cell receptor beta chains presented below share a single source sample, sequenced in a study of cytomegalovirus exposure and HLA in healthy donors. The PCR had 60 Vbeta and 13 Jbeta primers. Clones were sequenced by immunoSEQ multiplex PCR, and TCRdb holds only the in-frame ones, with some missing. This sample contains under 200,000 clones. The sequenced sample was PBMCs. The receptors stem from a young man in good health and CMV-seronegative.

J is TRBJ2-3 and V is TRBV27, with TRBD1 matching 10 bases. The V and J ends lost 2 bases and 3 bases, in that order; junction bases with no gene match: 2. Germline V gives CDR1 MNHEY, CDR2 SMNVEV (reference sequence). The CDR3 covers 15 residues. The CDR3 bases are TGTGCCAGCAGTTTACAGGACAGGGGGACAGATACGCAGTATTTT. Translation: CASSLQDRGTDTQYF.

The chain is built from TRBV28 and TRBJ2-1; D remains ambiguous. The CDR3 is made up of 13 amino acids. Germline assignment: CDR1 MDHEN and CDR2 SYDVKM. Trimming took off 2 bases at V and 6 bases at J, with 8 bases between the two ends. The CDR3 nucleotides are TGTGCCAGCAGTTTAACGGTACTCAATGAGCAGTTCTTC. Translation gives CASSLTVLNEQFF.

This chain connects TRBV6-5 to TRBJ2-7; the match to TRBD2 covers 12 bases. The CDR3 runs to 15 residues. The V and J ends lost 6 bases and 2 bases, in that order; junction bases with no gene match: 5. Per germline, CDR1 MNHEY and CDR2 SVGAGI. The CDR3 nucleotides are TGTGCCAGCAGCCCTGGACTAGCGGGACCCTACGAGCAGTACTTC. Protein: CASSPGLAGPYEQYF.

The chain is built from TRBV2 and TRBJ2-1, with D possibly matching TRBD2 (7 bases). The CDR3 extends over 15 amino acids. Trimming stripped 2 bases from V and 5 bases from J, with 13 bases between. CDR1 is SNHLY and CDR2 is FYNNEI in the germline V gene. The CDR3 protein is CASSELGGENNEQFF. The DNA for the CDR3 is TGTGCCAGCAGTGAATTAGGGGGGGAGAACAATGAGCAGTTCTTC.

The chain recombines TRBV18 with TRBJ2-1, with TRBD2 identical over 14 bases. The V gene end was trimmed by 6 bases and the J gene end by 6 bases; junction bases not matched to a gene: 4. The CDR3 length is 15 residues. Germline CDR1 reads KGHSH; CDR2 reads LQKENI. Written as DNA, the CDR3 is TGTGCCAGCTCGGGACTAGCGGGAGTAGGCAATGAGCAGTTCTTC. Translating gives CASSGLAGVGNEQFF.

V usage is TRBV6-6 and J usage is TRBJ1-1, with a possible D match to TRBD1 (6 bases). Trimming cost V 2 bases and J 1 base, with 8 bases left between them. CDR1 and CDR2 (germline): MNHNY, SVGAGI (reference sequence). CDR3 length equals 14 residues. The CDR3 nucleotides are TGTGCCAGCAGTTACACGGACAGGAACACTGAAGCTTTCTTT. This codes for CASSYTDRNTEAFF.

V usage is TRBV15 and J usage is TRBJ2-2, with 10 bases fitting TRBD1. CDR3 length: 15 residues. The ends lost 3 bases at V and 6 bases at J; junction bases unmatched: 4. CDR1 and CDR2 (germline): LNHNV, YYDKDF (reference sequence). CDR3 sequence reads: CATSSRQGAAGELFF. The CDR3 nucleotides read TGTGCCACCAGCAGTAGACAGGGGGCGGCCGGGGAGCTGTTTTTT.

V gene TRBV27 combines with J gene TRBJ2-3; 9 positions agree with TRBD1. The CDR3 covers 20 residues. Germline CDR1 MNHEY, CDR2 SMNVEV (reference sequence). The V gene end was trimmed by 5 bases and the J gene end by 2 bases; junction bases not matched to a gene: 20. The CDR3 sequence is CASSPPGQGTLRLSTDTQYF. In DNA, the CDR3 is TGTGCCAGCAGTCCTCCGGGACAGGGTACCCTTCGGCTGTCCACAGATACGCAGTATTTT.

The rearrangement uses TRBV18 and TRBJ2-5; TRBD1 agrees at 10 bases. J was trimmed by 1 base and V by 4 bases; bases with no gene match: 6. The CDR3 covers 16 residues. The germline CDR1 and CDR2 sequences are KGHSH and LQKENI. The CDR3 coding sequence is TGTGCCAGCTCACATAGGGACAGGGGATTCCAAGAGACCCAGTACTTC. Translated: CASSHRDRGFQETQYF.

The rearrangement uses TRBV4-1 and TRBJ2-2, with 7 bases lining up with TRBD2. CDR1 is MGHRA and CDR2 is YSYEKL in the germline V gene. The CDR3 contains 18 residues. J gave up 0 bases and V 0 bases, and 7 bases lay outside the gene matches. In DNA form, the CDR3 reads TGCGCCAGCAGCCAAGATCTGAGCGGGGCAGCGAACACCGGGGAGCTGTTTTTT. It specifies CASSQDLSGAANTGELFF.

The genes are TRBV2 and TRBJ1-1; D possibly corresponds to TRBD1 (5 bases). In germline, CDR1 is SNHLY, CDR2 FYNNEI. The CDR3 has 15 residues. V was shortened by 5 bases and J by 0 bases, with 13 bases between the two germline ends. The CDR3 sequence: CASSPTGHVNTEAFF. The CDR3, as DNA: TGTGCCAGCAGTCCTACAGGACATGTGAACACTGAAGCTTTCTTT.

The chain uses TRBV6-5 and TRBJ2-1, with D maybe TRBD2 (7 bases). V lost 5 bases and J lost 4, with 15 bases in between. The CDR3 sequence is 15 residues long. Per the germline V gene, CDR1 is MNHEY and CDR2 is SVGAGI. The CDR3 sequence is CASSGGGVPYNEQFF. CDR3 in DNA: TGTGCCAGCAGTGGGGGGGGCGTTCCTTACAATGAGCAGTTCTTC.

The rearrangement uses TRBV30 and TRBJ1-1, with 9 bases that match TRBD1. Unmatched junction bases numbered 5, after V lost 7 bases and J lost 5 bases. CDR3 length equals 12 residues. CDR1 and CDR2 from the germline V gene are GTSNPN and SVGIG (reference sequence). For the CDR3, the DNA is TGTGCCTTGGACAGGGGAGGGACTGAAGCTTTCTTT. It encodes CALDRGGTEAFF.

Details on this clone: The sample has other DNA sequences that encode this CDR3 too. CDR3 residues: CASSFTRNTEAFF. For the CDR3, the DNA is TGTGCCAGCAGCTTCACGAGGAACACTGAAGCTTTCTTT. The J gene is TRBJ1-1, the V gene TRBV5-5; no firm D call. CDR3 length: 13 residues. Looked up from germline, CDR1 is SGHKS and CDR2 is YYEKEE (reference sequence). The ends were cut back, 2 bases at V and 1 base at J, with 6 bases in the middle. The full variable domain, its missing parts supplied by reference TRBV5-5 and TRBJ1-1, is DAGVTQSPTHLIKTRGQQVTLRCSPISGHKSVSWYQQVLGQGPQFIFQYYEKEERGRGNFPDRFSARQFPNYSSELNVNALLLGDSALYLCASSFTRNTEAFFGQGTRLTVV.

The rearrangement uses TRBV27 and TRBJ2-1; 7 bases fit TRBD1. The CDR3 contains 16 residues. J lost 6 bases, V lost 4 bases, and 12 bases had no gene match. Germline CDR1 reads MNHEY; CDR2 reads SMNVEV (reference sequence). CDR3 coding DNA: TGTGCCAGCAGTTGGACAGGAGGTTTTTTACCCAATGAGCAGTTCTTC. Its protein is CASSWTGGFLPNEQFF.

This rearrangement joins TRBV2 to TRBJ2-7, with 10 positions matching TRBD1. The CDR3 has 15 amino acids. CDR1 is SNHLY, CDR2 FYNNEI, per germline. The V gene end was trimmed by 7 bases and the J gene end by 2 bases; junction bases not matched to a gene: 8. The DNA of the CDR3 is TGTGCCAGCAATTCGGACAGGGGGTTTCCCTACGAGCAGTACTTC. It yields the protein CASNSDRGFPYEQYF.

The V gene is TRBV28, the J gene TRBJ1-5, with 8 positions matching TRBD1. V lost 6 bases to trimming and J lost 2 bases; unmatched junction nucleotides: 12. Germline V gene data show CDR1 as MDHEN and CDR2 as SYDVKM. This CDR3 contains 17 residues. CDR3 loop: CASSLGRGRTGNQPQHF. The DNA for the CDR3 is TGTGCCAGCAGCCTGGGCAGGGGGCGGACGGGCAATCAGCCCCAGCATTTT.

V usage is TRBV2 and J usage is TRBJ2-1; D might be TRBD2 (6 bases). CDR3 size: 14 residues. Germline CDR1 is SNHLY and CDR2 is FYNNEI. V was clipped by 4 bases and J by 0 bases, with 7 bases between them. CDR3 sequence reads: CASSAGGSYNEQFF. The CDR3 nucleotides read TGTGCCAGCAGTGCCGGGGGCTCCTACAATGAGCAGTTCTTC.

Comments on this clone: A junction end diverges from the germline sequence, so it may reflect a read error. The rearrangement uses TRBV5-1 and TRBJ2-7; the match to TRBD1 covers 7 bases. The CDR3 spans 15 residues. Germline assignment: CDR1 SGHRS and CDR2 YFSETQ. The CDR3 DNA sequence: TGCACCAGCAGCTCCCGACCCGGGACAGAAAGCGAGCAGTACTTC. It codes for CTSSSRPGTESEQYF. The variable domain in full, completed from reference TRBV5-1 and TRBJ2-7, reads KAGVTQTPRYLIKTRGQQVTLSCSPISGHRSVSWYQQTPGQGLQFLFEYFSETQRNKGNFPGRFSGRQFSNSRSEMNVSTLELGDSALYLCTSSSRPGTESEQYFGPGTRLTVT.

This chain links TRBV5-1 with TRBJ2-5, with 10 bases fitting TRBD2. Germline values: CDR1 SGHRS, CDR2 YFSETQ. V lost 4 bases and J lost 5; bases outside the gene matches: 11. The length of the CDR3 is 16 residues. This chain's CDR3 is CASSPLAGDAQETQYF. CDR3 DNA sequence: TGCGCCAGCAGCCCCCTAGCGGGAGATGCCCAGGAGACCCAGTACTTC. Looking up the rest from reference TRBV5-1 and TRBJ2-5 gives the full variable domain: KAGVTQTPRYLIKTRGQQVTLSCSPISGHRSVSWYQQTPGQGLQFLFEYFSETQRNKGNFPGRFSGRQFSNSRSEMNVSTLELGDSALYLCASSPLAGDAQETQYFGPGTRLLVL.

V usage is TRBV21-1 and J usage is TRBJ2-3; no check of the table's D call, TRBD2, against the DNA was made. TRBV21-1 is a known pseudogene. The length of the CDR3 is 15 residues. The CDR3 nucleotides read TGTGCCAGCAGCGCAACGACTAGCGGGCCAGATACGCAGTATTTT. This codes for CASSATTSGPDTQYF.

The chain couples TRBV19 to TRBJ1-2, with TRBD1 matching over 8 bases. The V gene end was trimmed by 6 bases and the J gene end by 1 base; junction bases not matched to a gene: 4. Germline assignment: CDR1 LNHDA and CDR2 SQIVND (reference sequence). The CDR3 is 14 amino acids. The CDR3 spells CASRMDRDNYGYTF. As DNA, the CDR3 is TGTGCCAGTAGGATGGACAGGGATAACTATGGCTACACCTTC.

The chain couples TRBV5-4 to TRBJ1-3; weak D call: TRBD1 (6 bases). CDR1 and CDR2 from the germline V gene are SGHNT and YYREEE (reference sequence). This CDR3 contains 17 residues. Deletions cut 4 bases from V and 3 bases from J, with 20 bases between. CDR3 in amino acids: CASSPGQFAVGGNTIYF. CDR3 in DNA: TGTGCCAGCAGCCCCGGACAGTTCGCGGTCGGTGGAAACACCATATATTTT.

The chain employs TRBV5-6 and TRBJ2-1; 9 nucleotides line up with TRBD2. CDR3 length: 15 residues. The V gene end was trimmed by 4 bases and the J gene end by 0 bases; junction bases not matched to a gene: 2. The germline V gene has CDR1 SGHDT and CDR2 YYEEEE. The CDR3 reads CASSRLADSYNEQFF. The CDR3 region has the DNA TGTGCCAGCAGCCGACTAGCGGACTCCTACAATGAGCAGTTCTTC.

The chain couples TRBV29-1 to TRBJ2-5; D is perhaps TRBD2 (6 bases). V gave up 4 bases and J gave up 7 bases, with 13 bases separating them. This CDR3 comprises 12 residues. CDR1 SQVTM and CDR2 ANQGSEA come from the germline V gene. The CDR3 DNA follows: TGCAGCGTTGCCCTAACCGGGGGGACCCAGTACTTC. Translation: CSVALTGGTQYF.

This chain uses TRBV7-2 with TRBJ1-5; perhaps TRBD1 as D (5 bases). The germline V gene encodes CDR1 SGHTA and CDR2 FQGNSA. The length of the CDR3 is 16 residues. The V gene lost 2 bases and the J gene lost 2 bases, with 13 bases spanning the gap. This CDR3 reads CASSLRGAIGNQPQHF. The CDR3 nucleotides read TGTGCCAGCAGCTTAAGGGGCGCGATTGGCAATCAGCCCCAGCATTTT.

V usage is TRBV28 and J usage is TRBJ1-2, with D maybe TRBD1 (6 bases). The CDR3 is made up of 15 amino acids. Germline assignment: CDR1 MDHEN and CDR2 SYDVKM. V lost 1 base, J lost 4 bases, and 13 bases lay in between. CDR3 nucleotides: TGTGCCAGCAGTTTATCGGACAGCCTAGTCTATGGCTACACCTTC. Translation gives CASSLSDSLVYGYTF.

V gene TRBV10-3 combines with J gene TRBJ2-5; D not resolved. Germline V lookup: CDR1 ENHRY, CDR2 SYGVKD. Trimming stripped 6 bases from V and 2 bases from J, with 7 bases between. This CDR3 spans 12 amino acids. DNA of the CDR3: TGTGCCATCAGCAGTACGCAAGAGACCCAGTACTTC. It is translated as CAISSTQETQYF.

The genes are TRBV30 and TRBJ2-3, with TRBD2 as a possible D gene (5 bases). The germline CDR1 and CDR2 sequences are GTSNPN and SVGIG (reference sequence). Trimming shortened V by 2 bases and J by 0 bases, and 18 bases separated the two germline ends. The CDR3 has 17 amino acids. DNA for the CDR3: TGTGCCTGGAGTCCCCTCCTGGTAGCGAGTAGCACAGATACGCAGTATTTT. It is translated as CAWSPLLVASSTDTQYF.

The chain employs TRBV10-1 and TRBJ2-3; TRBD2 matches 14 bases. This CDR3 comprises 18 residues. The ends lost 11 bases at V and 0 bases at J; junction bases unmatched: 13. Germline CDR1 and CDR2: WNHNN and SYGVQD (reference sequence). The CDR3 DNA reads as TGCGCCGGCGTCCCCTGGACTAGCGGGAGGATTAGCACAGATACGCAGTATTTT. Protein: CAGVPWTSGRISTDTQYF.